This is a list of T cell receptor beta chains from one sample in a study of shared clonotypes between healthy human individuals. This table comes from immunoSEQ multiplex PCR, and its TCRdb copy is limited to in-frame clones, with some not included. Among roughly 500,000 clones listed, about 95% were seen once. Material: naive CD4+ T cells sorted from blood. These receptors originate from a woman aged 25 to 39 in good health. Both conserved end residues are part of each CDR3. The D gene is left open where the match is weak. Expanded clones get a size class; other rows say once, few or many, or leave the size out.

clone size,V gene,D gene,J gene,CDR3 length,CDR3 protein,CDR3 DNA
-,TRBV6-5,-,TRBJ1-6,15,CASSYSFQGGSPLHF,TGTGCCAGCAGTTACTCGTTTCAGGGTGGTTCACCCCTCCACTTT
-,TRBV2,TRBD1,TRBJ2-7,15,CASRTRRTGIYEQYF,TGTGCCAGCAGGACCCGCCGGACAGGGATTTACGAGCAGTACTTC
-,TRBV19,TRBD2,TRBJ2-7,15,CASSLAGLAGVEQYF,TGTGCCAGTAGTTTGGCGGGACTAGCGGGAGTCGAGCAGTACTTC
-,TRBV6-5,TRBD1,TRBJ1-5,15,CASSYDRGANQPQHF,TGTGCCAGCAGTTACGACAGGGGAGCAAATCAGCCCCAGCATTTT
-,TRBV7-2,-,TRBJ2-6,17,CASSLVALQPGANVLTF,TGTGCCAGCAGCTTAGTGGCGTTGCAGCCTGGGGCCAACGTCCTGACTTTC
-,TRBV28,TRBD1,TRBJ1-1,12,CAVRRGLTEAFF,TGTGCCGTTCGCAGGGGGCTCACTGAAGCTTTCTTT
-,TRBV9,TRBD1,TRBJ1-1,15,CASSPRGGRYTEAFF,TGTGCCAGCAGCCCGCGAGGGGGCCGGTATACTGAAGCTTTCTTT
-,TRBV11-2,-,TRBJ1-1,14,CASSPLRANTEAFF,TGTGCCAGCAGCCCCCTGCGCGCGAACACTGAAGCTTTCTTT
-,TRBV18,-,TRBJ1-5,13,CASSRTENQPQHF,TGTGCCAGCTCGCGGACGGAAAATCAGCCCCAGCATTTT
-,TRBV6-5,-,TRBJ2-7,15,CASSYSGDLTYEQYF,TGTGCCAGCAGTTACTCAGGGGACTTAACCTACGAGCAGTACTTC
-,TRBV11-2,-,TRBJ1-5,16,CASSLPPGLNNQPQHF,TGTGCCAGCAGCTTACCGCCGGGTCTAAACAATCAGCCCCAGCATTTT
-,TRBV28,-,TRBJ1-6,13,CASSLPDNSPLHF,TGTGCCAGCAGTTTGCCTGATAATTCACCCCTCCACTTT
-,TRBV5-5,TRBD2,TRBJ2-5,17,CASSSLSLAGLAGTQYF,TGTGCCAGCAGCTCCCTCTCTCTAGCGGGCTTGGCGGGGACCCAGTACTTC
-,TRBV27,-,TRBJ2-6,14,CASSPPPGANVLTF,TGTGCCAGCAGTCCCCCCCCGGGGGCCAACGTCCTGACTTTC
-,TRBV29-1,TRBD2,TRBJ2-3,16,CSVEDPGLAGVDTQYF,TGCAGCGTTGAAGACCCGGGACTAGCGGGAGTGGATACGCAGTATTTT
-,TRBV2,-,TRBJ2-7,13,CASSWDGTYEQYF,TGTGCCAGCAGTTGGGACGGGACCTACGAGCAGTACTTC
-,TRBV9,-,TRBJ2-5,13,CASNFQGAETQYF,TGTGCCAGCAACTTTCAGGGCGCCGAGACCCAGTACTTC
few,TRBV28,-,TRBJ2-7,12,CASSSRSYEQYF,TGTGCCAGCAGTTCCCGCTCCTACGAGCAGTACTTC
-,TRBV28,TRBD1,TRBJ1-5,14,CASRAGQGGQPQHF,TGTGCCAGCAGGGCGGGACAGGGTGGTCAGCCCCAGCATTTT
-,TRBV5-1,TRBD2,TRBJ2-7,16,CASSPTGGGSSYEQYF,TGCGCCAGCAGCCCGACGGGGGGAGGATCATCCTACGAGCAGTACTTC
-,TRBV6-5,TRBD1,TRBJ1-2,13,CASRTSGGVGYTF,TGTGCCAGCAGGACGTCAGGGGGCGTGGGCTACACCTTC
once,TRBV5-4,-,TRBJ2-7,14,CASSRRDWTYEQYF,TGTGCCAGCAGCCGCCGGGACTGGACCTACGAGCAGTACTTC
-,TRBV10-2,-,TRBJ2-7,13,CASSALLAYEQYF,TGCGCCAGCAGTGCTCTACTAGCCTACGAGCAGTACTTC
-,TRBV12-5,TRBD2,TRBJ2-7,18,CASGFTPDGIAGGYEQYF,TGTGCTAGTGGTTTCACCCCCGACGGGATAGCGGGCGGCTACGAGCAGTACTTC
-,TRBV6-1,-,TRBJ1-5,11,CASGRDQPQHF,TGTGCCAGCGGCCGAGATCAGCCCCAGCATTTT
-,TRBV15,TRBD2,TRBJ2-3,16,CATSRDSGRRTDTQYF,TGTGCCACCAGCAGAGATAGCGGGAGAAGGACAGATACGCAGTATTTT